The next 8 T cell receptor beta chains were all read from a single sample in a study of blood T cell repertoires in COVID-19. Sequencing used immunoSEQ multiplex PCR; TCRdb keeps in-frame clones, though not all of them. This table has roughly 230,000 clones, 85% appearing once. Sample: PBMCs or T cells enriched from blood (not recorded which). The receptors stem from a woman aged 50 to 60 who had been exposed to COVID-19.

The chain is built from TRBV5-6 and TRBJ2-3, with D perhaps TRBD1 (5 bases). Germline V gene sequence: CDR1 SGHDT, CDR2 YYEEEE. The V end lost 2 bases, the J end lost 6 bases, and 16 bases lay between the germline ends. The CDR3 spans 15 residues. The chain's CDR3 is CASSLGVGRTDTQYF. DNA of the CDR3: TGTGCCAGCAGCTTAGGGGTTGGAAGGACGGATACGCAGTATTTT. The full variable domain, in which reference TRBV5-6 and TRBJ2-3 provide the parts outside the CDR3, is DAGVTQSPTHLIKTRGQQVTLRCSPKSGHDTVSWYQQALGQGPQFIFQYYEEEERQRGNFPDRFSGHQFPNYSSELNVNALLLGDSALYLCASSLGVGRTDTQYFGPGTRLTVL.

This clone was seen a handful of times. The chain employs TRBV5-6 and TRBJ1-5; 9 bases map to TRBD1. V lost 3 bases and J lost 4; bases outside the gene matches: 5. CDR3 length: 15 amino acids. Germline V lookup: CDR1 SGHDT, CDR2 YYEEEE. The DNA for the CDR3 is TGTGCCAGCAGCTCCATCGGACAGGGGAATCAGCCCCAGCATTTT. Translated: CASSSIGQGNQPQHF. Variable domain in full (rest from reference TRBV5-6 and TRBJ1-5): DAGVTQSPTHLIKTRGQQVTLRCSPKSGHDTVSWYQQALGQGPQFIFQYYEEEERQRGNFPDRFSGHQFPNYSSELNVNALLLGDSALYLCASSSIGQGNQPQHFGDGTRLSIL.

The chain uses TRBV29-1 and TRBJ1-2; possible D gene TRBD1, 6 bases. The germline gives CDR1 SQVTM, CDR2 ANQGSEA. CDR3 size: 13 residues. V shed 5 bases and J shed 5 bases, with 15 bases lying between them. CDR3 bases: TGCAGCGTTTCACAGGACAGACGATATGGCTACACCTTC. The encoded protein is CSVSQDRRYGYTF.

The rearrangement uses TRBV7-6 and TRBJ1-1; D possibly corresponds to TRBD1 (5 bases). Trimming removed 5 bases at V and 4 bases at J, with 14 bases between. This CDR3 has 14 residues. Germline V gene data show CDR1 as SGHVS and CDR2 as FNYEAQ. CDR3 amino acids: CASSQARGITEAFF. The DNA for the CDR3 is TGTGCCAGCAGCCAAGCCCGGGGGATCACTGAAGCTTTCTTT.

This clone occurred once. The rearrangement links TRBV5-1 to TRBJ2-3; 12 nucleotides line up with TRBD2. CDR1 and CDR2 (germline): SGHRS, YFSETQ. This CDR3 has 16 amino acids. After removal of 4 bases from V and 1 base from J, the junction contained 4 bases not matched to a gene. The CDR3 sequence: CASSPGLAGRTDTQYF. The CDR3 DNA sequence: TGCGCCAGCAGCCCCGGACTAGCGGGGCGCACAGATACGCAGTATTTT.

The J gene is TRBJ1-3, the V gene TRBV9; perhaps TRBD1 as D (6 bases). V was pared by 3 bases and J by 4 bases, with 14 bases between. Germline V gene lookup returns CDR1 SGDLS and CDR2 YYNGEE. The CDR3 covers 15 residues. CDR3 in amino acids: CASSAYTGNGNTIYF. The CDR3 DNA is TGTGCCAGCAGCGCGTATACAGGGAACGGAAACACCATATATTTT. Filled out from reference TRBV9 and TRBJ1-3, the complete variable domain reads DSGVTQTPKHLITATGQRVTLRCSPRSGDLSVYWYQQSLDQGLQFLIQYYNGEERAKGNILERFSAQQFPDLHSELNLSSLELGDSALYFCASSAYTGNGNTIYFGEGSWLTVV.

This clone was seen a single time. J is TRBJ2-7 and V is TRBV6-5; TRBD1 is a possible D gene (6 bases). Germline CDR1 and CDR2: MNHEY and SVGAGI. The V and J ends lost 2 bases and 5 bases respectively, with 13 bases between them. The CDR3 spans 14 residues. CDR3 DNA sequence: TGTGCCAGCAGTTACAGGTCAGGGGCGAACGAGCAGTACTTC. Translating gives CASSYRSGANEQYF.

The chain couples TRBV6-5 to TRBJ1-4, with 7 bases identical to TRBD1. The J segment lost 6 bases and the V segment lost 5 bases, leaving 6 bases of the junction unmatched. The germline V gene encodes CDR1 MNHEY and CDR2 SVGAGI. This CDR3 is 14 amino acids long. The DNA for the CDR3 is TGTGCCAGCAGTCCACAGGGGCGAGATGAAAAACTGTTTTTT. Translating it yields CASSPQGRDEKLFF.